This T cell receptor (beta chain) was retrieved from a study of shared clonotypes between healthy human individuals. Germline V gene data show CDR1 as GTSNPN and CDR2 as SVGIG (reference sequence). The CDR3 has 12 residues. J gave up 4 bases and V 7 bases, and 5 bases lay outside the gene matches. The table came from immunoSEQ multiplex PCR; TCRdb's copy has only in-frame clones and leaves some out. The data show over a million clones, about 77% seen once. This clonotype originated in a man between 18 and 35 years old in good health. The chain has TRBV30 and TRBJ2-5; 8 bases fit TRBD2. Sequencing input: memory CD4+ T cells sorted from blood. Subset here: CD45RA-negative fraction. The CDR3 sequence: CASVAGGETQYF. Written as DNA, the CDR3 is TGTGCCTCAGTGGCGGGAGGAGAGACCCAGTACTTC.